A selection of T cell receptor beta chains follows, all from one sample in a study of blood T cell repertoires in COVID-19. Sequencing used immunoSEQ multiplex PCR; TCRdb keeps in-frame clones, though not all of them. Of under 250,000 clones in the sample, more than 65% were seen once. Specimen: peripheral blood. Receptors were obtained from a man in his forties or fifties with active or convalescent COVID-19. Both conserved end residues are part of each CDR3. A D gene is named only where the DNA matches it firmly. Some rows have no size entry. The others give once, few or many, or a class for an expanded clone.

j_call v_call d_call clone_size cdr3_nt cdr3_aa
TRBJ2-2 TRBV4-3 NA NA TGCGCCAGCAGCCAAGAGAGCGGTGCGAACACCGGGGAGCTGTTTTTT CASSQESGANTGELFF
TRBJ2-4 TRBV19 NA NA TGTGCCAGTAGGGCTAGGGGGGCCAAAAACATTCAGTACTTC CASRARGAKNIQYF
TRBJ2-5 TRBV5-4 TRBD2 NA TGTGCCAGCAGCCCTGACTCCGGGACTAGGGGAGAGACCCAGTACTTC CASSPDSGTRGETQYF
TRBJ2-7 TRBV28 NA NA TGTGCCAGCAGTCCTAGGGGCTACGAGCAGTACTTC CASSPRGYEQYF
TRBJ2-3 TRBV29-1 TRBD1 NA TGCAGCGTTGAGGGGACAGGAACAGATACGCAGTATTTT CSVEGTGTDTQYF
TRBJ1-1 TRBV5-1 TRBD1 NA TGCGCCAGCAGCCCGGGACAGGGGACCTTGAACACTGAAGCTTTCTTT CASSPGQGTLNTEAFF
TRBJ2-1 TRBV5-1 TRBD1 NA TGCGCCAGCAGCTTCGGGCAGGGGGACTACAATGAGCAGTTCTTC CASSFGQGDYNEQFF
TRBJ2-1 TRBV7-3 NA NA TGTGCCAGCAGCTTACCGGGAGTGGTAAATGAGCAGTTCTTC CASSLPGVVNEQFF
TRBJ1-2 TRBV3-1/TRBV3-2 TRBD1 NA TGTGCCAGCAGCCAAGAGTTAGGGACAGGGTTGTACTATGGCTACACCTTC CASSQELGTGLYYGYTF
TRBJ2-1 TRBV15 TRBD2 NA TGTGCCACCAGCAGACGACTAGCGGGAGGGCCATCCTACAATGAGCAGTTCTTC CATSRRLAGGPSYNEQFF
TRBJ1-5 TRBV11-2 NA NA TGTGCCAGCAGCTCGGGTCCCAATCAGCCCCAGCATTTT CASSSGPNQPQHF
TRBJ1-2 TRBV6-5 TRBD1 NA TGTGCCAGCAGGCTACGAGGGCAGGGGGGCGGCTACACCTTC CASRLRGQGGGYTF
TRBJ1-6 TRBV12-3/TRBV12-4 NA NA TGTGCCAGCAGTTATCGTAATTCACCCCTCCACTTT CASSYRNSPLHF
TRBJ1-1 TRBV10-3 NA NA TGTGCCATCAGGCCTCTGACTGACACTGAAGCTTTCTTT CAIRPLTDTEAFF
TRBJ2-3 TRBV7-3 NA NA TGTGCCAGCAGCAAGAGCGTAGGCACAGATACGCAGTATTTT CASSKSVGTDTQYF
TRBJ2-2 TRBV6-5 NA NA TGTGCCAGCAGTTACTCGAAGGGGGCCGGGGAGCTGTTTTTT CASSYSKGAGELFF
TRBJ1-6 TRBV4-2 TRBD1 NA TGTGCCAGCAGCCTTCGCACAGGGGGACGAGATTCACCCCTCCACTTT CASSLRTGGRDSPLHF
TRBJ1-2 TRBV6-5 TRBD1 NA TGTGCCAGCAGAACCGACAGGGACTATGGCTACACCTTC CASRTDRDYGYTF
TRBJ1-2 TRBV5-1 NA NA TGCGCCAGCAGCTTGATGGGGACAACGGGGGGTGGCTACACCTTC CASSLMGTTGGGYTF
TRBJ2-1 TRBV6-6 TRBD2 NA TGTGCCAGCAGTTACTCGGGGACTAGCGGGAGCAATGAGCAGTTCTTC CASSYSGTSGSNEQFF
TRBJ2-7 TRBV27 NA NA TGTGCCAGCAGTTCCGCAACAGGGTACCACGAGCAGTACTTC CASSSATGYHEQYF
TRBJ2-7 TRBV19 NA NA TGTGCCAGTGGTGGGGGGGGCATCTACGAGCAGTACTTC CASGGGGIYEQYF
TRBJ1-2 TRBV30 NA NA TGTGCCTGGAGTGTGGGAGGGAATGGCTACACCTTC CAWSVGGNGYTF
TRBJ1-2 TRBV9 NA NA TGTGCCAGCAGCGTAGGAATCCCGGACAGTCTCCCTAACTATGGCTACACCTTC CASSVGIPDSLPNYGYTF
TRBJ1-1 TRBV3-1/TRBV3-2 NA NA TGTGCCAGCAGCCCACCGGGCACTGAAGCTTTCTTT CASSPPGTEAFF
TRBJ1-4 TRBV5-6 NA NA TGTGCCAGCGCCCGAGGAGGAGGTGAAAAACTGTTTTTT CASARGGGEKLFF
TRBJ1-6 TRBV2 NA NA TGTGCCAGCAGAGAACGGGGACCCCTCCACTTT CASRERGPLHF
TRBJ1-6 TRBV7-2 NA once TGTGCCACCACACGGTCCAGGGCCGATAATTCACCCCTCCACTTT CATTRSRADNSPLHF
TRBJ1-2 TRBV7-2 NA NA TGTGCCAGCAGCTTAGCTGCAGGGGCGACTGGCTACACCTTC CASSLAAGATGYTF
TRBJ1-5 TRBV19 NA few TGTGCCAGTAGTAAAGTCAGTGACAGTTATAATCAGCCCCAGCATTTT CASSKVSDSYNQPQHF
TRBJ1-1 TRBV19 NA NA TGTGCCAGTAGTCGTCAGGGCATCGACACTGAAGCTTTCTTT CASSRQGIDTEAFF
TRBJ2-1 TRBV4-1 NA NA TGCGCCAGCAGCCAAGGAGGCCCGAACTCCTACAATGAGCAGTTCTTC CASSQGGPNSYNEQFF